This T cell receptor (beta chain) was captured by sequencing in a study of shared clonotypes between healthy human individuals. General study findings and limits: Inspection by rarefaction showed sorted-subset sequencing to be incomplete despite large depth. The authors expected sequencing depth to affect clonotype sharing among donors. Richness estimates generally favored naive over memory subsets.

The CDR3 sequence is 13 residues long. The germline V gene has CDR1 SGHRS and CDR2 YFSETQ. Trimming took 4 bases from V and 1 from J, leaving 6 bases between them. This table comes from immunoSEQ multiplex PCR, and its TCRdb copy is limited to in-frame clones, with some not included. The sample holds some 1 million clones, 75% seen once. Ten or more counts support this clone. Its antigen is still unknown. Sequencing was carried out using memory CD4+ T cells sorted from blood. Subset denoted: CD45RA-negative fraction. This chain links TRBV5-1 with TRBJ1-3; D unclear. The receptor comes from a man aged 18 to 29 in good health. The CDR3 reads CASSPESGNTIYF. CDR3 nucleotide sequence: TGCGCCAGCAGCCCCGAGTCTGGAAACACCATATATTTT.